Listed below are T cell receptor beta chains from one sample, sequenced in a study of T-cell reconstitution after alpha-beta-depleted transplantation in children. TCRdb fed the PCR reads into MiXCR, producing one record per CDR3 protein. The data contain around 670,000 distinct CDR3 sequences, around 12% of them seen just once; the ten biggest clones take up around 0.8%. The sample in question was PBMCs, obtained before TCRalphabeta/CD19-depleted stem cell transplant. The receptors were sampled from a girl aged 2-9 years with congenital amegakaryocytic thrombocytopenia, due to receive a stem cell transplant. The CDR3 runs from the conserved cysteine through the conserved F or W. Fields, in order: V gene, J gene, CDR3 protein.

v_gene: TRBV28; j_gene: TRBJ2-1; CDR3aa: CAAVASGRRDEQFF
v_gene: TRBV5-5; j_gene: TRBJ2-3; CDR3aa: CASSLGSSATDTQYF
v_gene: TRBV20-1; j_gene: TRBJ1-2; CDR3aa: CSGQGAGNYGYTF
v_gene: TRBV7-9; j_gene: TRBJ2-3; CDR3aa: CATPESGSWADTQYF
v_gene: TRBV20-1; j_gene: TRBJ2-1; CDR3aa: CSARILAGGPNEQFF
v_gene: TRBV20-1; j_gene: TRBJ2-1; CDR3aa: CSAARPKKLAASYNEQFF
v_gene: TRBV5-5; j_gene: TRBJ2-7; CDR3aa: CASSSTSGIEQYF
v_gene: TRBV3-1; j_gene: TRBJ2-7; CDR3aa: CASSYRDASYEQYF
v_gene: TRBV5-1; j_gene: TRBJ2-2; CDR3aa: CASSMETFTGELFF
v_gene: TRBV12-3/TRBV12-4; j_gene: TRBJ1-3; CDR3aa: CASSPREGNTIYF
v_gene: TRBV20-1; j_gene: TRBJ2-4; CDR3aa: CSAIPLAKNIQYF
v_gene: TRBV12-3/TRBV12-4; j_gene: TRBJ1-5; CDR3aa: CASRLHFNQPQHF
v_gene: TRBV12-3/TRBV12-4; j_gene: TRBJ2-7; CDR3aa: CASSPTSGLAYEQYF
v_gene: TRBV6-5; j_gene: TRBJ2-5; CDR3aa: CASSYRSWTDQEETQYF
v_gene: TRBV20-1; j_gene: TRBJ1-1; CDR3aa: CSARDSGDIWLNTEAFF
v_gene: TRBV5-6; j_gene: TRBJ1-5; CDR3aa: CASSTRQGARPQHF
v_gene: TRBV5-1; j_gene: TRBJ2-1; CDR3aa: CASQPGRTYNEQFF
v_gene: TRBV20-1; j_gene: TRBJ2-1; CDR3aa: CSARLTGGNEQFF
v_gene: TRBV10-3; j_gene: TRBJ2-7; CDR3aa: CAISQDQGVHEQYF
v_gene: TRBV20-1; j_gene: TRBJ2-1; CDR3aa: CSASGKAMVEQFF
v_gene: TRBV5-8; j_gene: TRBJ1-5; CDR3aa: CASSSPPQGRQPQHF
v_gene: TRBV5-1; j_gene: TRBJ2-2; CDR3aa: CASSLSSRNTGELFF
v_gene: TRBV10-3; j_gene: TRBJ2-1; CDR3aa: CAISESLASTYNEQFF
v_gene: TRBV9; j_gene: TRBJ2-1; CDR3aa: CASSEGGLQFYNEQFF
v_gene: TRBV5-1; j_gene: TRBJ1-1; CDR3aa: CASSLSGQGGAEAFF